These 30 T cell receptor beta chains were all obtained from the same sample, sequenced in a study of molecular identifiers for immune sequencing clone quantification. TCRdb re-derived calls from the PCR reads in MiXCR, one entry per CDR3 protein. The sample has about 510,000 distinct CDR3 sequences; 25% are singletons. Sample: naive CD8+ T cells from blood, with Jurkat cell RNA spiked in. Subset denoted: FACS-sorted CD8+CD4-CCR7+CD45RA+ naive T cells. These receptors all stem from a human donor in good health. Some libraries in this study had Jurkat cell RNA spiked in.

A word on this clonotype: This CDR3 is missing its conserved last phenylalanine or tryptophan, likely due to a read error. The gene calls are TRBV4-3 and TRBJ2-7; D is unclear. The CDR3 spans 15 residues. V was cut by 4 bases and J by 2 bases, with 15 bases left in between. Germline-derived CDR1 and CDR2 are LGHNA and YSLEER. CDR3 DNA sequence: TGCGCCAGCAGCCGGGAAGTTCTTCCGACCTACGAGCAGTACATC. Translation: CASSREVLPTYEQYI.

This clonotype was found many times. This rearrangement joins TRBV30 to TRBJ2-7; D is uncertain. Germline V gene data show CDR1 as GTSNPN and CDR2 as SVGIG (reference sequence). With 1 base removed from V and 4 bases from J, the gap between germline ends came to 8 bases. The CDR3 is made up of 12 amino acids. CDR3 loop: CAWSDQGYEQYF. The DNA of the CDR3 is TGTGCCTGGAGTGATCAAGGGTACGAGCAGTACTTC.

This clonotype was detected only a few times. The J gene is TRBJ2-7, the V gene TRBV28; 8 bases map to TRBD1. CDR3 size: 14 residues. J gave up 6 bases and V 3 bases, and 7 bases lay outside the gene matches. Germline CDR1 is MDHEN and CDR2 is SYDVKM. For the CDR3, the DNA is TGTGCCAGCAGTTTCCTACAGGGGGTCGGCGAGCAGTACTTC. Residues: CASSFLQGVGEQYF.

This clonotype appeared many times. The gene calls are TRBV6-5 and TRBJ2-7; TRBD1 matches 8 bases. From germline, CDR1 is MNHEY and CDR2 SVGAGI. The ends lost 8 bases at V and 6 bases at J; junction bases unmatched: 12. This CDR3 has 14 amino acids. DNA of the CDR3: TGTGCCAGCGGGGGGACAGGAGGGGTAGGCGAGCAGTACTTC. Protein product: CASGGTGGVGEQYF.

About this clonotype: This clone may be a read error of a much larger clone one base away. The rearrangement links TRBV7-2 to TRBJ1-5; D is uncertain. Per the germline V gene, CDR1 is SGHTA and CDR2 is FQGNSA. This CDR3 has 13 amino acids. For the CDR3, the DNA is TGTGTCAGCAGCTTAACGCTAAATCAGCCCCAGCATTTT. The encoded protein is CVSSLTLNQPQHF.

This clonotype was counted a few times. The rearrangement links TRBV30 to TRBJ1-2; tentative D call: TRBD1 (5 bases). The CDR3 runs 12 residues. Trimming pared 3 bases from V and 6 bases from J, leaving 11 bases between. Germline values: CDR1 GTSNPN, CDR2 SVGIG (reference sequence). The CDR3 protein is CAWSERGDGYTF. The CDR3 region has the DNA TGTGCCTGGAGCGAAAGGGGAGATGGCTACACCTTC.

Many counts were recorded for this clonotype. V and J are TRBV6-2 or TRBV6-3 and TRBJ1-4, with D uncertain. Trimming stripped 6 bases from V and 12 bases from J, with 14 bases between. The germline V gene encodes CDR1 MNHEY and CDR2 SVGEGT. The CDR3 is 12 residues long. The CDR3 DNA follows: TGTGCCAGCAGCCTACTCGACATGGAACTGTTTTTT. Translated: CASSLLDMELFF.

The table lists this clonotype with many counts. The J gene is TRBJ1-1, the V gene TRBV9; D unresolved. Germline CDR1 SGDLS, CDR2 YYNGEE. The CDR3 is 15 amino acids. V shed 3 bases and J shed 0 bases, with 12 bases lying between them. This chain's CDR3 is CASSEFQIMNTEAFF. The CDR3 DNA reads TGTGCCAGCAGCGAATTTCAGATCATGAACACTGAAGCTTTCTTT. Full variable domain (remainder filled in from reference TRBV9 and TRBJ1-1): DSGVTQTPKHLITATGQRVTLRCSPRSGDLSVYWYQQSLDQGLQFLIQYYNGEERAKGNILERFSAQQFPDLHSELNLSSLELGDSALYFCASSEFQIMNTEAFFGQGTRLTVV.

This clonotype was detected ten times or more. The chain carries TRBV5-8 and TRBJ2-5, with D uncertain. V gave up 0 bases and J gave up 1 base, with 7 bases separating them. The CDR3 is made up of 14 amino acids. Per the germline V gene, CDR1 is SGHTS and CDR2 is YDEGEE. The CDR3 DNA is TGTGCCAGCAGCTTGGAACAGATCCAAGAGACCCAGTACTTC. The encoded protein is CASSLEQIQETQYF. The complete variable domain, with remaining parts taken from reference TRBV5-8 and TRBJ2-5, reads EAGVTQSPTHLIKTRGQQATLRCSPISGHTSVYWYQQALGLGLQFLLWYDEGEERNRGNFPPRFSGRQFPNYSSELNVNALELEDSALYLCASSLEQIQETQYFGPGTRLLVL.

The CDR3 DNA sequence: TGTGCCTGGAGTGAGGACGGGGGACTGTTTTTT. Protein: CAWSEDGGLFF. This rearrangement joins TRBV30 to TRBJ1-4; D might be TRBD1 (5 bases). V was trimmed by 1 base and J by 13 bases, leaving 10 bases between them. The germline V gene has CDR1 GTSNPN and CDR2 SVGIG (reference sequence). The CDR3 runs 11 residues.

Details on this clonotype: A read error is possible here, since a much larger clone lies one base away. As DNA, the CDR3 is TGCGCCAGCAGGACAGGGTTCAATGAGCAGCTCTTC. Its translation is CASRTGFNEQLF. The chain couples TRBV4-1 to TRBJ2-1; 7 bases align to TRBD1. CDR3 size: 12 residues. Germline assignment: CDR1 MGHRA and CDR2 YSYEKL.

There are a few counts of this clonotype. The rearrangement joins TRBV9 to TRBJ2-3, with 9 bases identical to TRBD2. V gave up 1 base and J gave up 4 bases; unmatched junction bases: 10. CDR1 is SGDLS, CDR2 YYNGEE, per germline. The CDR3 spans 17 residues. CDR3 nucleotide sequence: TGTGCCAGCAGCGTAACCTCTCTAGCGGGGTACTCAGATACGCAGTATTTT. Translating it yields CASSVTSLAGYSDTQYF.

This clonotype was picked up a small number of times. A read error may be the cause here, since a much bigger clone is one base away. The CDR3 loop is CVSSYTGELFF. CDR3 in DNA: TGTGTCAGCAGTTACACCGGGGAGCTGTTTTTT. The chain carries TRBV3-1 and TRBJ2-2; D call uncertain. Germline V gene data show CDR1 as LGHDT and CDR2 as YNNKEL (reference sequence). There are 11 residues in the CDR3.

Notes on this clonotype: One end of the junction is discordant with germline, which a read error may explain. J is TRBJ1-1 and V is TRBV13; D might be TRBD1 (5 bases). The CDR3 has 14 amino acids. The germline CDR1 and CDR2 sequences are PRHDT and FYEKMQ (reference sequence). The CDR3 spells CASSLATANTEASF. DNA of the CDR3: TGTGCCAGCAGCTTAGCGACAGCGAACACTGAAGCTTCCTTT.

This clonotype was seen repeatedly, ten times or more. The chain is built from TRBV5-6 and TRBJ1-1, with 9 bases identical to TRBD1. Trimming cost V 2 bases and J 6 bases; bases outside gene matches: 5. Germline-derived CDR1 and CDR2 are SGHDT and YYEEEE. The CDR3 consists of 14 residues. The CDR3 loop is CASSFLTGGSEAFF. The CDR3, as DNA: TGTGCCAGCAGCTTCCTGACAGGGGGGTCTGAAGCTTTCTTT.

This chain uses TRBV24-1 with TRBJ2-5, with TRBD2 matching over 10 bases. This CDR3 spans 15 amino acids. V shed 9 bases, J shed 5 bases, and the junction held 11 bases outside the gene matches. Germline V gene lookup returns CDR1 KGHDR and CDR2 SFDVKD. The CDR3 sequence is CATLQDTSGTETQYF. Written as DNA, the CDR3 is TGTGCCACCTTACAGGATACTAGCGGGACTGAGACCCAGTACTTC.

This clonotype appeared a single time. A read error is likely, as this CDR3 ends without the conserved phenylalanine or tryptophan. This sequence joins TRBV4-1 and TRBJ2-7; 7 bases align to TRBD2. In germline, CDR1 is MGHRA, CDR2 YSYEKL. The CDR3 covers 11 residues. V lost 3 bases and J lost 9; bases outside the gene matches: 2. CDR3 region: CASSQPGGQYL. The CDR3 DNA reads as TGCGCCAGCAGCCAGCCGGGAGGGCAGTACCTC.

The CDR3 here is CASSPGLLVYEQYF. The CDR3 region has the DNA TGTGCCAGCTCACCGGGGCTGCTTGTCTACGAGCAGTACTTC. The chain uses TRBV18 and TRBJ2-7, with D maybe TRBD1 (5 bases). The CDR3 covers 14 residues. Trimming stripped 3 bases from V and 3 bases from J, with 12 bases between. Germline V gene data show CDR1 as KGHSH and CDR2 as LQKENI.

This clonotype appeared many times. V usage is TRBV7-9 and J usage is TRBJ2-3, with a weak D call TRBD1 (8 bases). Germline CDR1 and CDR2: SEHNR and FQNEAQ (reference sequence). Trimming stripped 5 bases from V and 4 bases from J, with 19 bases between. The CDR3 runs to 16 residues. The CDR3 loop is CASSPNLQGGPDTQYF. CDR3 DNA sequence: TGTGCCAGCAGCCCGAATCTACAGGGGGGGCCAGATACGCAGTATTTT.

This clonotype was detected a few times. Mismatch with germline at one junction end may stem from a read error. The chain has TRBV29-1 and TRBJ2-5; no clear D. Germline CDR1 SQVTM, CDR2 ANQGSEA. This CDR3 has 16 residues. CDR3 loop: CSVEDPTDWAQEPQYF. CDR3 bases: TGCAGCGTTGAAGATCCTACTGACTGGGCCCAAGAGCCCCAGTACTTC.

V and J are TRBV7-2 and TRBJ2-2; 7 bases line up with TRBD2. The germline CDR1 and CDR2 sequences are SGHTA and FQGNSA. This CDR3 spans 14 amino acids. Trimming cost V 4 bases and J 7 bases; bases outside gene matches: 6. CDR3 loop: CASSSAGEGGELFF. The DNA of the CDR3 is TGTGCCAGCAGCTCGGCGGGAGAGGGCGGGGAGCTGTTTTTT. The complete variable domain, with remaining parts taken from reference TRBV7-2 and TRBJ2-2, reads GAGVSQSPSNKVTEKGKDVELRCDPISGHTALYWYRQSLGQGLEFLIYFQGNSAPDKSGLPSDRFSAERTGGSVSTLTIQRTQQEDSAVYLCASSSAGEGGELFFGEGSRLTVL.

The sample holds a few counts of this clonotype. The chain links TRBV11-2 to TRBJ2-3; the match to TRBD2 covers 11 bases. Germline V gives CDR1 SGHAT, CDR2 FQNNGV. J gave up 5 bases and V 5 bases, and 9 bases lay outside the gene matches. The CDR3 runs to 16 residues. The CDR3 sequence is CASSRISGGAVDTQYF. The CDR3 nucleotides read TGTGCCAGCAGCCGAATTAGCGGGGGGGCGGTAGATACGCAGTATTTT.

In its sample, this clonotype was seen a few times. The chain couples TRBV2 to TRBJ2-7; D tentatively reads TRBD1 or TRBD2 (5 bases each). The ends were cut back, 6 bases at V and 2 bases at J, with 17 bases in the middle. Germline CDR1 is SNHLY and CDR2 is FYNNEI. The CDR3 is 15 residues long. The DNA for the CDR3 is TGTGCCAGCAGCGGGGACCAAAAAGGCGCCTACGAGCAGTACTTC. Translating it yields CASSGDQKGAYEQYF.

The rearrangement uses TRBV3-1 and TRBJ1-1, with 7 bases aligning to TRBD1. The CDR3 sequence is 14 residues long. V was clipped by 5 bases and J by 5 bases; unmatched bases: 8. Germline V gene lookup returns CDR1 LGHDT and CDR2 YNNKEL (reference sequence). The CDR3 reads CASSDRVGETEAFF. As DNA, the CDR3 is TGTGCCAGCAGCGACAGGGTCGGGGAAACTGAAGCTTTCTTT.

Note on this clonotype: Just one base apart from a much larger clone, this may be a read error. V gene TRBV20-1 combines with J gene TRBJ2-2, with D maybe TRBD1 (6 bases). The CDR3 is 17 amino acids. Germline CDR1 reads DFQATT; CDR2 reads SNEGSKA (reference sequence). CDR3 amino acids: CGARDLTGTLNTGELFF. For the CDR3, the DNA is TGCGGTGCTAGAGATTTAACCGGGACACTGAACACCGGGGAGCTGTTTTTT.

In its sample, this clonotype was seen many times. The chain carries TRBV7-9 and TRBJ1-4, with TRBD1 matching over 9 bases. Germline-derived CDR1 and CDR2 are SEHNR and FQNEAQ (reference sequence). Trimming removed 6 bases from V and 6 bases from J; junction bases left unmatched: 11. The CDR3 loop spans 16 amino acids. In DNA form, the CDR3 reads TGTGCCAGCAGATTAACAGGGGGCAACCTGGATGAAAAACTGTTTTTT. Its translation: CASRLTGGNLDEKLFF.

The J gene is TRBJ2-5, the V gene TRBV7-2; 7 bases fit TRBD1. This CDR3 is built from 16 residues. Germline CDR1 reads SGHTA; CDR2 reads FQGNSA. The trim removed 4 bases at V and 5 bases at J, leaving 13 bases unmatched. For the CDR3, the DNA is TGTGCCAGCAGCTCTCCGGACAGGAACCCCCGGGAGACCCAGTACTTC. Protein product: CASSSPDRNPRETQYF.

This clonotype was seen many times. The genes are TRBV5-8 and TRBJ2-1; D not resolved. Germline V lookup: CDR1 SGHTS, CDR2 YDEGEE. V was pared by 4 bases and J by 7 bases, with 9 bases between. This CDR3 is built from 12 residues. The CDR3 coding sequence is TGTGCCAGCAGCCTGGTCCAAAATGAGCAGTTCTTC. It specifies CASSLVQNEQFF. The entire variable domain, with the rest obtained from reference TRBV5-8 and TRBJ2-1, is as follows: EAGVTQSPTHLIKTRGQQATLRCSPISGHTSVYWYQQALGLGLQFLLWYDEGEERNRGNFPPRFSGRQFPNYSSELNVNALELEDSALYLCASSLVQNEQFFGPGTRLTVL.

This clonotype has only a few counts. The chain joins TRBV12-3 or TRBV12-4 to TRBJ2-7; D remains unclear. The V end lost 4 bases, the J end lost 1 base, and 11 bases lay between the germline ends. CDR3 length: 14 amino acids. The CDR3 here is CASSSMIGSYEQYF. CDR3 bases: TGTGCCAGCAGTTCCATGATAGGGTCCTACGAGCAGTACTTC.

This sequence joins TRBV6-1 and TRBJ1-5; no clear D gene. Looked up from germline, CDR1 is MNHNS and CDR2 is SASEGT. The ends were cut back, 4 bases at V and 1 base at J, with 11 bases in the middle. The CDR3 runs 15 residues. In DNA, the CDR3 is TGTGCCAGCAGTGTCCGGGAGGGAAGCAATCAGCCCCAGCATTTT. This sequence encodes CASSVREGSNQPQHF.